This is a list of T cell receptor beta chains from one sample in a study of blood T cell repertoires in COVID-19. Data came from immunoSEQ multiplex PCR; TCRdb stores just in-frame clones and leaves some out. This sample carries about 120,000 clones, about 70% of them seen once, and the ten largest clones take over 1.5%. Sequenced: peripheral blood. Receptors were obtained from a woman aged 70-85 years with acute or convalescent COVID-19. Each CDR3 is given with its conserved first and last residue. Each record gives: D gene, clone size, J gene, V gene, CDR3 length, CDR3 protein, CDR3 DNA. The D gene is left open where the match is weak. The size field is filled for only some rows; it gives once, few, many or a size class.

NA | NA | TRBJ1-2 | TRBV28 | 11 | CASLSNYGYTF | TGTGCCAGCTTATCGAACTATGGCTACACCTTC
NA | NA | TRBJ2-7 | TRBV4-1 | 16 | CASSQDSAGRTYEQYF | TGCGCCAGCAGCCAAGATTCGGCAGGTCGAACCTACGAGCAGTACTTC
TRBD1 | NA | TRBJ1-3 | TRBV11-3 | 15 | CASSLDRTGGNTIYF | TGTGCCAGCAGCTTAGATCGGACAGGGGGAAACACCATATATTTT
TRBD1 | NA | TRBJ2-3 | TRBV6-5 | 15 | CASTATGGAGDTQYF | TGTGCCAGCACCGCGACAGGGGGCGCGGGAGATACGCAGTATTTT
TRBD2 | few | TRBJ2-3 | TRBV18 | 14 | CASSRLADTDTQYF | TGTGCCAGCTCACGACTAGCGGACACAGATACGCAGTATTTT
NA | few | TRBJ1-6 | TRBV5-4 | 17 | CASSLDAVSSYNSPLHF | TGTGCCAGCAGCTTGGACGCGGTCAGCTCCTATAATTCACCCCTCCACTTT
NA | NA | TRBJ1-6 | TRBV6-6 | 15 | CASSYWGENNSPLHF | TGTGCCAGCAGTTACTGGGGGGAAAACAATTCACCCCTCCACTTT
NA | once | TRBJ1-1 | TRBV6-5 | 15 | CASSSRRALLAEAFF | TGTGCCAGCAGTTCCCGCAGGGCCCTGTTGGCTGAAGCTTTCTTT
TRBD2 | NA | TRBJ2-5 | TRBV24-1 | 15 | CATSDPGTSVETQYF | TGTGCCACCAGTGATCCCGGGACTAGCGTAGAGACCCAGTACTTC
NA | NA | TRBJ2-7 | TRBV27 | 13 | CASRGTPQGEQYF | TGTGCCAGCAGGGGGACACCTCAGGGCGAGCAGTACTTC
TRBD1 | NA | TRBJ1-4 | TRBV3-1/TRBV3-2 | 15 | CASSQADRGRGKLFF | TGTGCCAGCAGCCAAGCGGACAGGGGGCGCGGGAAACTGTTTTTT
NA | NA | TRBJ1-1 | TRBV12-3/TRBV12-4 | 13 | CASSLTGYTEAFF | TGTGCCAGCAGCCTTACAGGGTACACTGAAGCTTTCTTT
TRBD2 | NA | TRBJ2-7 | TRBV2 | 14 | CASIPLAGALEQYF | TGTGCCAGCATCCCGCTAGCGGGAGCTTTGGAGCAGTACTTC
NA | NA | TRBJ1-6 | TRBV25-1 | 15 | CASSEEARYNSPLHF | TGTGCCAGCAGTGAAGAGGCCAGATATAATTCACCCCTCCACTTT
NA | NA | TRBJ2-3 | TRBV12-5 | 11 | CASGLYYTQYF | TGTGCTAGTGGTTTATACTATACGCAGTATTTT
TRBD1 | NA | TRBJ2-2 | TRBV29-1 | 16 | CSVDIGQGPNTGELFF | TGCAGCGTTGACATAGGACAGGGGCCCAACACCGGGGAGCTGTTTTTT
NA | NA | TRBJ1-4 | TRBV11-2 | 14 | CASSLVRQGEKLFF | TGTGCCAGCAGCTTAGTCCGGCAGGGAGAAAAACTGTTTTTT
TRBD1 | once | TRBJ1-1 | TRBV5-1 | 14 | CASSFNRGNTEAFF | TGCGCCAGCAGCTTTAACAGGGGGAACACTGAAGCTTTCTTT
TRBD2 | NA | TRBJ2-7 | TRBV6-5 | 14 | CASSYDTSGYEQYF | TGTGCCAGCAGTTACGACACTAGCGGCTACGAGCAGTACTTC
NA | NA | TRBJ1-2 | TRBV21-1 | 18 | CASSKSGAAPRGLYGYTF | TGTGCCAGCAGCAAATCCGGGGCAGCCCCCAGGGGCCTCTATGGCTACACCTTC
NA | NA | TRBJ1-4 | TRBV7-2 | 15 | CASSPGGGANEKLFF | TGTGCCAGCAGCCCAGGAGGCGGTGCTAATGAAAAACTGTTTTTT
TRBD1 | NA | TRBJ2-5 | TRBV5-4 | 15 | CASSGGQAAQETQYF | TGTGCCAGCAGCGGAGGACAGGCGGCCCAAGAGACCCAGTACTTC
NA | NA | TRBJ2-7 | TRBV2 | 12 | CASNQEDDEQYF | TGTGCCAGCAACCAGGAAGACGACGAGCAGTACTTC
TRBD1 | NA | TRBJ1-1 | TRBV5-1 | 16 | CASSGAGGRGSTEAFF | TGCGCCAGCAGCGGAGCAGGGGGCAGGGGGAGTACTGAAGCTTTCTTT
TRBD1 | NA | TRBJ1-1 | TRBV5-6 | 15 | CASSLDQGGNTEAFF | TGTGCCAGCAGCTTGGACCAGGGGGGGAACACTGAAGCTTTCTTT
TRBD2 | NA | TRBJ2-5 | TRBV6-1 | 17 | CASSEGRTSGGYETQYF | TGTGCCAGCAGTGAAGGTCGGACTAGCGGGGGATATGAGACCCAGTACTTC
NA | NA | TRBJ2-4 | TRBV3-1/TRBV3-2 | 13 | CASSQGERNIQYF | TGTGCCAGCAGCCAAGGGGAGCGAAACATTCAGTACTTC
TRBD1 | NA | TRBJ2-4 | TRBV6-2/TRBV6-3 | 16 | CASSYSTGGTQNIQYF | TGTGCCAGCAGTTACTCGACAGGGGGGACCCAAAACATTCAGTACTTC
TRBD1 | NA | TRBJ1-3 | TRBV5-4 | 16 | CASSSDRGPTGNTIYF | TGTGCCAGCAGCTCGGACAGGGGGCCGACGGGAAACACCATATATTTT
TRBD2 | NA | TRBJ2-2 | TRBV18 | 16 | CASSPGLAANTGELFF | TGTGCCAGCTCACCGGGACTAGCTGCGAACACCGGGGAGCTGTTTTTT
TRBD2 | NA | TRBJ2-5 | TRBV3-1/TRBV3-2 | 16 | CASGWGLAGVRETQYF | TGTGCCAGCGGTTGGGGACTAGCGGGAGTTCGCGAGACCCAGTACTTC
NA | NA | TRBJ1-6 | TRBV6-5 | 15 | CASSSDPGYNSPLHF | TGTGCCAGCAGCAGCGACCCGGGGTATAATTCACCCCTCCACTTT
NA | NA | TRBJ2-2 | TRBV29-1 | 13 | CSVRTGGDGELFF | TGCAGCGTTCGGACAGGAGGGGACGGGGAGCTGTTTTTT
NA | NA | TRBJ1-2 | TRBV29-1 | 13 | CSVATDLNYGYTF | TGCAGCGTTGCCACAGATCTTAACTATGGCTACACCTTC
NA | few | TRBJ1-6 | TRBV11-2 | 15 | CASSSQGSQNSPLHF | TGTGCCAGCAGCTCTCAGGGGAGTCAGAATTCACCCCTCCACTTT
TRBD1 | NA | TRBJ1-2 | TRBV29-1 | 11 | CSVMTGGGYTF | TGCAGCGTTATGACAGGGGGAGGCTACACCTTC
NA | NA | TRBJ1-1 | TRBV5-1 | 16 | CASSLGRGVMNTEAFF | TGCGCCAGCAGCTTAGGACGGGGGGTCATGAACACTGAAGCTTTCTTT
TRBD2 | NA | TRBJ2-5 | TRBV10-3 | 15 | CAISEGSGGMRTQYF | TGTGCCATCAGTGAAGGCAGCGGGGGTATGAGGACCCAGTACTTC
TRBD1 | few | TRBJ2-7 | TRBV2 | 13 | CASSTGTGYEQYF | TGTGCCAGCAGCACCGGGACAGGGTACGAGCAGTACTTC
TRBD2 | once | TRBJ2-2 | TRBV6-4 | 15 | CASSEREGDTGELFF | TGTGCCAGCAGTGAGCGGGAGGGCGACACCGGGGAGCTGTTTTTT
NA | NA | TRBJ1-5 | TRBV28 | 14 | CASSLGGDNQPQHF | TGTGCCAGCAGTTTGGGCGGGGACAATCAGCCCCAGCATTTT
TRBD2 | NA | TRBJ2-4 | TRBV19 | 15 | CASSISGGAKNIQYF | TGTGCCAGTAGTATTAGCGGGGGGGCCAAAAACATTCAGTACTTC
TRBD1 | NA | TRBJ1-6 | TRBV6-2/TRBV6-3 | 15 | CASSLSGTGNSPLHF | TGTGCCAGCAGCCTATCCGGGACAGGGAATTCACCCCTCCACTTT
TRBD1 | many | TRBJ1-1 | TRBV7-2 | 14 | CASSWTGENTEAFF | TGTGCCAGCAGCTGGACAGGGGAGAACACTGAAGCTTTCTTT
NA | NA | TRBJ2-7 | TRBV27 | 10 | CASGRDEQYF | TGTGCCAGCGGGCGCGACGAGCAGTACTTC
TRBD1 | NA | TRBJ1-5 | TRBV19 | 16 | CASSIFRGQGRQPQHF | TGTGCCAGTAGTATTTTCCGGGGACAGGGTCGGCAGCCCCAGCATTTT
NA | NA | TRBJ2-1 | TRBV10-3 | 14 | CAITQGTVYNEQFF | TGTGCCATCACACAGGGTACAGTTTATAATGAGCAGTTCTTC
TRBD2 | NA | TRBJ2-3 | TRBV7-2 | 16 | CASSLAAGGRLDTQYF | TGTGCCAGCAGCTTAGCAGCGGGGGGGCGATTAGATACGCAGTATTTT
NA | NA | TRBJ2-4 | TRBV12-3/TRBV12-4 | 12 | CASSLVDNIQYF | TGTGCCAGCAGTTTAGTAGATAACATTCAGTACTTC
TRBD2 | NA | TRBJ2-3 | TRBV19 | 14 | CASSSPRGGDTQYF | TGTGCCAGTAGTTCCCCCCGGGGGGGAGATACGCAGTATTTT